This T cell receptor beta chain was identified during a study of CD8+CD57+ T cells in acquired aplastic anemia. Study in general: Sorting CD4+ and CD8+ cells gave DNA averaging about 2.9 ug. Whole-study results and caveats: Between the patient and control groups, CD8+ Simpson's diversity did not differ significantly. Some 30 shared CD8+ CDR3s appeared highly expressed within patients' immunodominant clones.

Only patients with CD8+CD57+ cell expansion on flow cytometry were chosen for sequencing. Among the patients, all had severe acquired aplastic anemia. Germline CDR1 is SEHNR and CDR2 is FQNEAQ (reference sequence). J gave up 5 bases and V 1 base, and 3 bases lay outside the gene matches. CDR3 size: 14 residues. Note on this clonotype: Its specificity is unknown. This may stem from a read error, because a much larger clone lies one nucleotide away. In this CDR3 the conserved last residue, phenylalanine or tryptophan, is missing, so a read error is likely.

Profiles of TCR beta VDJ and CDR3 were generated from a genomic DNA template. TCRdb redid the calling of the reads with MiXCR, one entry per CDR3 protein. The table includes over 150,000 distinct CDR3 sequences, around half detected once. Sequenced: sorted CD4+, CD8+, or CD8+CD57+ T cells (not recorded which) from PBMCs. The source is a human donor with aplastic anemia. V gene TRBV7-9 combines with J gene TRBJ1-2; 8 bases fit TRBD1. In DNA form, the CDR3 reads TGTGCCAGCAGCTTAGTTGACAGGGGATATGGCTACACCCTC. Protein sequence: CASSLVDRGYGYTL.